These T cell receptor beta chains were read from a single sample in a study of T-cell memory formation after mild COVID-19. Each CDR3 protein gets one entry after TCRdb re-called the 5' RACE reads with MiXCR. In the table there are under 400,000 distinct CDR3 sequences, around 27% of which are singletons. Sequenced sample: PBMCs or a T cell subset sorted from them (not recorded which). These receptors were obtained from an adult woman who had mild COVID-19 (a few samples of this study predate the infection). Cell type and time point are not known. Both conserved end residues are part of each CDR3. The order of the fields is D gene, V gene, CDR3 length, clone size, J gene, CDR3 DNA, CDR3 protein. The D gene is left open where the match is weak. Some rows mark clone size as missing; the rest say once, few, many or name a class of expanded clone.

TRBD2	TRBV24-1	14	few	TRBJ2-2	TGTGCCACCAGCCTCGGACTAGACACCGGGGAGCTGTTTTTT	CATSLGLDTGELFF
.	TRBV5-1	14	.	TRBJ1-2	TGCGCCAGCAGCTTGGAAGGATTCTCCTATGGCTACACCTTC	CASSLEGFSYGYTF
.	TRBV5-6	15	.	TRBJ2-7	TGTGCCAGCAGCTGGAGGGCATTACAGGGCTACGAGCAGTACTTC	CASSWRALQGYEQYF
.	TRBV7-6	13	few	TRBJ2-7	TGTGCCAGCAGCTATCCGGACTCCTACGAGCAGTACTTC	CASSYPDSYEQYF
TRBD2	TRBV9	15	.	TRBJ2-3	TGTGCCAGCAGCGCCCTGGGACTAGTCCAAGATACGCAGTATTTT	CASSALGLVQDTQYF
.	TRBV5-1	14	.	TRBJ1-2	TGCGCCAGCAGCCCGCACCTATCTAACTATGGCTACACCTTC	CASSPHLSNYGYTF
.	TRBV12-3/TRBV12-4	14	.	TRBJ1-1	TGTGCCAGCAGTTTTGGAGGGCTGGGGACTGAAGCTTTCTTT	CASSFGGLGTEAFF
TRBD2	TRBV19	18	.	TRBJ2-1	TGTGCCAGTAGTATGGGACTAGCGGGAGGGCCGATTTTCAATGAGCAGTTCTTC	CASSMGLAGGPIFNEQFF
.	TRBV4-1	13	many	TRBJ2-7	TGCGCCAGCAGCCAAGATAGGACCTACGAGCAGTACTTC	CASSQDRTYEQYF
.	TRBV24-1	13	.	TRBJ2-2	TGTGCCACCAGTGTAGTCGGCACCGGGGAGCTGTTTTTT	CATSVVGTGELFF
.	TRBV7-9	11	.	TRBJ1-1	TGTGCCAGCAGCTTAAACCCCGAAGCTTTCTTT	CASSLNPEAFF
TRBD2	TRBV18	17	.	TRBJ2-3	TGTGCCAGCTCACCGAGGTCGACTAGCGGGAGGCAAGATACGCAGTATTTT	CASSPRSTSGRQDTQYF
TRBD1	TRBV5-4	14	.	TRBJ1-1	TGTGCCAGCAGCGGTCGACAGGGGACCACTGAAGCTTTCTTT	CASSGRQGTTEAFF